The T cell receptor beta chain described here comes from a study of blood T cells in healthy people across ages. Study background: About one barcoded beta molecule per two T cells came from capture by template switching.

Worth noting for this clonotype: The antigen remains undetermined.

A second about 7 to 12 cycle PCR used barcoded and J-beta primers. Unique molecular identifiers of 12 random nucleotides labeled each cDNA. There were at least 3 million CDR3-containing paired-end reads obtained from each sample. TCRdb passed the 5' RACE reads through MiXCR, listing each CDR3 protein once. In the table there are around 1.5 million distinct CDR3 sequences, approximately 59% of which are singletons. Study conclusions and caveats: Long-lived and aged donors differed, with more naive CD4+ cells and higher diversity in the long-lived.

V shed 0 bases and J 4 bases; nucleotides not matched to a gene: 12. The CDR3 runs 18 residues. Germline CDR1 is LNHNV and CDR2 is YYDKDF (reference sequence). The TCR comes from a man younger than 30 in good health. What was sequenced was blood. The chain links TRBV15 to TRBJ2-1, with 7 bases lining up with TRBD1. The CDR3 spells CATSREIMDRSDYNEQFF. The DNA for the CDR3 is TGTGCCACCAGCAGAGAGATAATGGACAGGTCCGATTACAATGAGCAGTTCTTC.